One TCR beta chain is described in this entry. It has no known antigen specificity. Base-call qualities are not available, and no considerably larger clone is one nucleotide away. These data are taken from a study of T-cell reconstitution after alpha-beta-depleted transplantation in children (dated by TCRdb to the mid-2010s). With regard to the full study: T-cell immune reconstitution after TCRalphabeta/CD19-depleted allogeneic hematopoietic cell transplantation in children was quantitatively tracked in the study by means of TCR repertoire profiling.

Study-wide conclusions, independent of this receptor: In some patients, the high TCRbeta diversity seen at day 60 was put down to recipient T cells and intrathymic progenitors that had survived conditioning. The apparently early alphabetaT-cell count recovery about two months after transplant was reportedly dependent on only several hundred rapidly expanded clones derived from non-depleted graft cells. Over subsequent months, a decline in hyperexpanded clone frequencies was noted, and after one year, T-cell counts and TCRbeta diversity were mostly ascribed to newly produced T cells.

Interpreted using the paper, the treatment or condition label stands for: allogeneic hematopoietic cell transplantation with graft depleted of TCRalphabeta T cells and CD19 B cells. Transplant recipients were children who received TCRalphabeta/CD19-depleted allogeneic hematopoietic cell grafts. Library method: PCR. TCRdb records Illumina HiSeq 2500 as the sequencer. TCR library preparation used molecular barcoding, with unique molecular identifiers applied to normalize quantification of the TCRbeta repertoire. TCRdb reprocessing: public reads trimmed at Q25 with fastp, clones called with MiXCR, in-frame beta chains kept. Duplicate CDR3 protein sequences are folded into a single record with the most common DNA and genes. The sample yields hundreds of thousands of distinct CDR3 sequences; around 13% were counted once. The top ten clonotypes cover over 2% of the sample. The source of this sequence is a male patient under 18 who had a stem cell transplant for acute myeloid leukemia, so the T cells may come from the graft donor. The sample consisted of PBMCs, mostly from graft donor cells, taken 360 days after TCRalphabeta/CD19-depleted stem cell transplant.

The CDR3 protein sequence reads: CASSHRSGGNTGELFF. The DNA sequence is as follows: TGTGCCAGCAGCCACCGGTCGGGCGGGAACACCGGGGAGCTGTTTTTT. This chain is built from TRBV7-9 and TRBJ2-2, with the D gene not clear enough to name. The cysteine opens and the phenylalanine closes a CDR3 of 16 amino acids. The read is trimmed to its CDR3 DNA, 48 bases read in frame from base 1. The germline V gene (reference sequence) yields SEHNR for CDR1 and FQNEAQ for CDR2. V is clipped by 5 bases and J by 1 base, and the sequence between their germline boundaries is 14 bases long.